These 25 T cell receptor beta chains share one sample of origin, sequenced in a study of regulatory dendritic cells for organ transplantation. Profiled with immunoSEQ multiplex PCR; TCRdb holds only in-frame clones, not every one. The data show about 28,000 clones, approximately 81% seen once. Sequencing was performed on naive CD8+ T cells from blood. Subset noted: CD45RA+ naive T cells. All receptors come from a human donor in good health.

The chain employs TRBV19 and TRBJ2-6; D is unclear. Trimming took 3 bases from V and 0 from J, leaving 9 bases between them. This CDR3 comprises 16 residues. Germline V lookup: CDR1 LNHDA, CDR2 SQIVND (reference sequence). The chain's CDR3 is CASSILRISGANVLTF. The DNA for the CDR3 is TGTGCCAGTAGTATTCTGAGGATCTCTGGGGCCAACGTCCTGACTTTC.

V and J are TRBV4-1 and TRBJ1-1; 10 bases line up with TRBD1. This CDR3 region has 15 residues. CDR1 and CDR2 (germline): MGHRA, YSYEKL. V lost 0 bases, J lost 4 bases, and 2 bases stayed unmatched. The CDR3: CASSQEGQGFTEAFF. The CDR3 bases are TGCGCCAGCAGCCAAGAGGGACAGGGGTTCACTGAAGCTTTCTTT.

V is TRBV15 and J is TRBJ2-1, with TRBD1 matching 7 bases. The CDR3 is made up of 14 amino acids. Germline CDR1 reads LNHNV; CDR2 reads YYDKDF (reference sequence). V was clipped by 4 bases and J by 2 bases; unmatched bases: 2. The CDR3 sequence: CATSTGTAYNEQFF. CDR3 nucleotide sequence: TGTGCCACCAGCACAGGGACAGCCTACAATGAGCAGTTCTTC.

The chain has TRBV7-6 and TRBJ2-1, with unresolved D. From germline, CDR1 is SGHVS and CDR2 FNYEAQ. The CDR3 loop spans 15 amino acids. V lost 2 bases, J lost 4 bases, and 12 bases lay in between. The CDR3 DNA reads TGTGCCAGCAGCTTATTGGCCGAACTATACAATGAGCAGTTCTTC. It codes for CASSLLAELYNEQFF.

The gene calls are TRBV6-5 and TRBJ1-6, with D perhaps matching TRBD1 (6 bases). This CDR3 spans 15 amino acids. V was pared by 0 bases and J by 4 bases, with 7 bases between. The germline V gene has CDR1 MNHEY and CDR2 SVGAGI. In nucleotides, the CDR3 is TGTGCCAGCAGTTACTCCGGACAGTATAATTCACCCCTCCACTTT. This translates into CASSYSGQYNSPLHF.

The chain employs TRBV4-2 and TRBJ2-5; D call uncertain. The CDR3 spans 13 residues. Per germline, CDR1 LGHNA and CDR2 YNFKEQ. Trimming stripped 0 bases from V and 9 bases from J, with 11 bases between. CDR3 protein: CASSQDLPEAQYF. CDR3 in DNA: TGTGCCAGCAGCCAAGACCTCCCCGAGGCCCAGTACTTC.

The chain uses TRBV9 and TRBJ1-3; 7 bases are a match to TRBD1. This CDR3 region has 15 residues. The V gene's germline CDR1 is SGDLS and CDR2 YYNGEE. V trimming: 2 bases; J trimming: 0 bases; junction bases outside the gene matches: 2. In DNA form, the CDR3 reads TGTGCCAGCAGCGTCGGGGACAGCTCTGGAAACACCATATATTTT. It yields the protein CASSVGDSSGNTIYF.

V usage is TRBV7-9 and J usage is TRBJ1-5; D not certain. Germline lookup yields CDR1 SEHNR and CDR2 FQNEAQ (reference sequence). V lost 1 base and J 1 base, leaving 5 bases between the germline ends. The CDR3 runs 14 residues. CDR3 residues: CASSLGQSNQPQHF. DNA of the CDR3: TGTGCCAGCAGCTTAGGGCAGAGCAATCAGCCCCAGCATTTT.

The chain is built from TRBV7-7 and TRBJ2-7; maybe TRBD2 (6 bases). The germline V gene encodes CDR1 SSHAT and CDR2 FNYEAQ (reference sequence). The ends were cut back, 4 bases at V and 5 bases at J, with 12 bases in the middle. This CDR3 comprises 13 residues. CDR3 sequence (DNA): TGTGCCAGCAGCTCTGACGCGGGACACGAGCAGTACTTC. It is translated as CASSSDAGHEQYF. The whole variable domain, remainder taken from reference TRBV7-7 and TRBJ2-7, is GAGVSQSPRYKVTKRGQDVTLRCDPISSHATLYWYQQALGQGPEFLTYFNYEAQPDKSGLPSDRFSAERPEGSISTLTIQRTEQRDSAMYRCASSSDAGHEQYFGPGTRLTVT.

The rearrangement uses TRBV15 and TRBJ2-3, with D perhaps matching TRBD2 (7 bases). This CDR3 spans 17 amino acids. The germline V gene has CDR1 LNHNV and CDR2 YYDKDF (reference sequence). Trimming cost V 3 bases and J 3 bases, with 19 bases left between them. DNA of the CDR3: TGTGCCACCAGCAGCGGACACGGGGGCGGGGGAACAGATACGCAGTATTTT. Its translation is CATSSGHGGGGTDTQYF.

The V call is TRBV6-6, the J call TRBJ2-7, with 7 bases identical to TRBD1. V lost 6 bases and J lost 3; bases outside the gene matches: 11. Germline loops: CDR1 MNHNY, CDR2 SVGAGI (reference sequence). CDR3 length equals 15 residues. The CDR3 region is CASSAFEGARYEQYF. For the CDR3, the DNA is TGTGCCAGCAGCGCCTTTGAGGGGGCCCGCTACGAGCAGTACTTC.

The V call is TRBV12-5, the J call TRBJ2-7; the match to TRBD2 covers 9 bases. Trimming cost V 7 bases and J 0 bases; bases outside gene matches: 7. This CDR3 contains 15 residues. Germline CDR1 LGHNT, CDR2 FRNRAP. The CDR3 bases are TGTGCTAGTGTTCGAGCGGGGGGAAGCTCCTACGAGCAGTACTTC. Translating it yields CASVRAGGSSYEQYF.

The V call is TRBV4-2, the J call TRBJ2-7; TRBD2 matches at 9 bases. Germline loops: CDR1 LGHNA, CDR2 YNFKEQ. This CDR3 contains 15 residues. After removal of 0 bases from V and 2 bases from J, the junction contained 2 bases not matched to a gene. CDR3 sequence (DNA): TGTGCCAGCAGCCAAGAGAGCGGGGGGACCTACGAGCAGTACTTC. Residues: CASSQESGGTYEQYF.

This chain links TRBV6-6 with TRBJ1-4, with D unclear. Per germline, CDR1 MNHNY and CDR2 SVGAGI (reference sequence). V dropped 6 bases and J dropped 4 bases, with 12 bases sitting between them. The CDR3 runs to 14 residues. CDR3 nucleotide sequence: TGTGCCAGCAGCTACCTAGCCGATAATGAAAAACTGTTTTTT. Translated: CASSYLADNEKLFF.

The rearrangement joins TRBV9 to TRBJ2-3, with a weak D call TRBD2 (6 bases). Trimming took off 4 bases at V and 3 bases at J, with 18 bases between the two ends. Germline V gene lookup returns CDR1 SGDLS and CDR2 YYNGEE. This CDR3 is built from 16 residues. As DNA, the CDR3 is TGTGCCAGCAGCTCCCCCGTCGAGGACTATACAGATACGCAGTATTTT. This gives the protein CASSSPVEDYTDTQYF.

The chain has TRBV5-1 and TRBJ2-7, with D uncertain. CDR1 is SGHRS and CDR2 is YFSETQ in the germline V gene. V lost 2 bases and J 0 bases, leaving 6 bases between the germline ends. The CDR3 is made up of 13 amino acids. The chain's CDR3 is CASSFAISYEQYF. CDR3 sequence (DNA): TGCGCCAGCAGCTTCGCTATCTCCTACGAGCAGTACTTC.

This chain uses TRBV5-1 with TRBJ2-1, with 11 nucleotides matching TRBD2. Germline CDR1 is SGHRS and CDR2 is YFSETQ. Trimming took 0 bases from V and 5 from J; bases not matched to a gene: 1. CDR3 length: 15 amino acids. In nucleotides, the CDR3 is TGCGCCAGCAGCTTGGGACTAGCGGGGCACAATGAGCAGTTCTTC. Its protein product is CASSLGLAGHNEQFF.

The chain has TRBV7-8 and TRBJ1-1; D ambiguous. Trimming took 8 bases from V and 6 from J, leaving 10 bases between them. The CDR3 is 11 residues long. CDR1 and CDR2 (germline): SGHVS, FQNEAQ. The CDR3 region is CASRLGAEAFF. Written as DNA, the CDR3 is TGTGCCAGCCGCCTCGGAGCTGAAGCTTTCTTT.

This chain joins TRBV28 and TRBJ2-7, with 9 nucleotides matching TRBD1. The CDR3 runs 22 residues. CDR1 and CDR2 from the germline V gene are MDHEN and SYDVKM. Trimming removed 5 bases from V and 1 base from J; junction bases left unmatched: 27. The CDR3 protein is CASSTWDRAKDLGGAGSYEQYF. In DNA form, the CDR3 reads TGTGCCAGCAGTACGTGGGACAGGGCGAAGGATTTGGGGGGGGCGGGATCCTACGAGCAGTACTTC.

The genes are TRBV7-3 and TRBJ1-1; the D is unclear. The V gene lost 2 bases and the J gene lost 1 base, with 14 bases spanning the gap. Germline V lookup: CDR1 SGHTA, CDR2 FQGTGA. The CDR3 runs 16 residues. CDR3 sequence reads: CASSLSIWRGNTEAFF. CDR3 nucleotide sequence: TGTGCCAGCAGCTTATCGATATGGAGAGGGAACACTGAAGCTTTCTTT.

This rearrangement joins TRBV7-2 to TRBJ2-5; D unresolved. V lost 3 bases to trimming and J lost 2 bases, with 4 bases between them. CDR3 length equals 12 residues. Germline lookup yields CDR1 SGHTA and CDR2 FQGNSA. The CDR3 sequence is CASSFPQETQYF. In DNA form, the CDR3 reads TGTGCCAGCAGCTTCCCACAAGAGACCCAGTACTTC.

J is TRBJ2-1 and V is TRBV6-4; D uncertain. Germline V gives CDR1 MRHNA, CDR2 SNTAGT. V lost 4 bases and J 2 bases, leaving 6 bases between the germline ends. The CDR3 contains 13 residues. CDR3: CASSVQAYNEQFF. CDR3 coding DNA: TGTGCCAGCAGTGTTCAGGCCTACAATGAGCAGTTCTTC.

The chain couples TRBV5-8 to TRBJ1-5; D is unresolved. Germline lookup yields CDR1 SGHTS and CDR2 YDEGEE. Between the trimmed V and J ends, which lost 0 bases and 4 bases, there was a span of 5 bases. This CDR3 region has 13 residues. The CDR3 loop is CASSLVMNQPQHF. CDR3 in DNA: TGTGCCAGCAGCTTGGTCATGAATCAGCCCCAGCATTTT.

This sequence joins TRBV6-5 and TRBJ2-7; 8 bases are a match to TRBD2. CDR1 MNHEY and CDR2 SVGAGI come from the germline V gene. J lost 3 bases, V lost 2 bases, and 9 bases had no gene match. This CDR3 has 16 residues. In DNA form, the CDR3 reads TGTGCCAGCAGTTACCCGAAACGGGGGGGGGTCTACGAGCAGTACTTC. Translated, it gives CASSYPKRGGVYEQYF.

V usage is TRBV5-5 and J usage is TRBJ1-1; maybe TRBD1 (5 bases). Trimming left V 2 bases short and J 4 bases short, with 9 bases between. This CDR3 has 13 amino acids. Germline V gives CDR1 SGHKS, CDR2 YYEKEE (reference sequence). The CDR3 is CASSFGGGTEAFF. The CDR3 DNA reads TGTGCCAGCAGCTTTGGGGGAGGCACTGAAGCTTTCTTT.